This TCR beta chain was captured in a study of blood T cell repertoires in COVID-19. Looking at the study overall: Donors in the United States, Italy and Spain gave samples during acute or convalescent COVID-19. Sample material is recorded as cDNA or gDNA derived from T cells, B-cell-depleted T cells, or PBMCs.

The junction had 5 bases not matched to a gene; V was cut back by 2 bases and J by 8 bases. There are 14 residues in the CDR3. The germline V gene encodes CDR1 KGHSH and CDR2 LQKENI. Authors' analysis steps: Reference gene primer amplification gave nucleated cell count estimates. Using immunoSEQ multiplex PCR, the repertoire was profiled, and TCRdb retains in-frame clones only, with some absent. V and J calls and clone size follow that table, whereas D and trimming were derived from the DNA. The sample includes about 240,000 clones, roughly 80% seen only once; the top ten take around 3.3%. This sequence joins TRBV18 and TRBJ1-4, with 7 bases fitting TRBD1. The TCR originated in a woman aged 18 to 35 with acute or convalescent COVID-19. The sequencing sample was made of peripheral blood. CDR3 region: CASSPRQGEEKLFF. As DNA, the CDR3 is TGTGCCAGCTCACCAAGACAGGGAGAAGAAAAACTGTTTTTT.